The following is a TCR beta chain sequence with its context. No antigen is known for it. Per-base qualities were not stored, and no clone one base away is much larger. Including the terminal cysteine and phenylalanine, the CDR3 comprises 12 residues. Kept here is only the CDR3 DNA, which spans 36 bases and is read in frame from base 1. The V end loses 5 bases and the J end loses 8 bases, and a stretch of 10 bases separates them. Sequences SEHNR (CDR1) and FQNEAQ (CDR2) are obtained from the germline V gene (reference sequence). The cohort was made up of roughly 670 healthy bone marrow donors. All cohort members were sampled while nominally healthy, although unrecorded immune exposures were likely present. The donor was CMV seropositive and belonged to the group of 250 to 300 seropositive cohort members. A peripheral blood sample was provided by each donor, and peripheral blood mononuclear cells were used for TCR beta sequencing. Genomic DNA extraction from the blood cell samples was performed with the Qiagen DNeasy Blood Extraction Kit.

This record comes from a study of cytomegalovirus exposure and HLA in healthy donors (dated 2017 in TCRdb). The study in broad terms: An earlier analysis of fewer than 750 of the donors reported over 250 Gb of sequence data and some 110 million unique TCR beta sequences obtained from approximately 180 million T cells. An early release covering just under 650 HLA-typed donors comprised approximately 300 gigabases of sequencing data and 85 million to 100 million unique TCR sequences. Of the approximately 400 genotyped donors, 65% to 90% were placed in the genetic ancestry cluster associated with self-reported Caucasian donors. The aim of the study was to test whether cataloging public T cell receptors could identify signatures of past pathogen exposure. The T cell repertoires of roughly 660 subjects were profiled by immunosequencing and related to cytomegalovirus serostatus. In addition to the first cohort of around 670 subjects, a separate validation cohort of over 90 different subjects was used. The study combined high-throughput TCR immunosequencing, statistical association of individual TCRs with disease status, and machine learning to predict cytomegalovirus infection status. To study patterns of TCR occurrence, a later analysis re-analyzed previously published TCR beta repertoires from 700 or so donors and added high-resolution HLA genotyping. The later analysis used no new phenotypic data to find candidate immune exposures, relying instead on TCR beta sequences and their occurrence across donors. To decide whether each TCR beta V gene segment behaved as functional or pseudogenic, an earlier analysis of 587 of the donors relied on high-throughput TCR beta sequencing. Donor age, sex, ethnicity and CMV serostatus were compiled alongside the repertoire data. Genome-wide SNP genotypes for about three fifths of the roughly 670 donors were used in a later genetic analysis, which treated that subset as a discovery cohort. Every discovery cohort repertoire had been produced on one sequencing platform. Class I and class II HLA loci were covered by the typing at four-digit resolution. The number of typed donors differed by locus: about 620-640 for A, B, C, DRB1 and DQB1; 522 for DQA1; some 590 for DPA1; and approximately 450 for DPB1. Roughly five DR-DQ haplotypes were handled as single units for association and clustering, since linkage in the cohort was strong. Among some 400 genotyped donors of the cohort, an average of around 250,000 unique TCR beta nucleotide sequences was sequenced per donor, of which 15% to 20% were non-productive. The study at large found these results: An earlier analysis of approximately 540 of the donors showed that most TCR beta V segments appeared in productive rearrangements either about 87% or about 30% of the time, which broadly matched IMGT annotations. A later analysis found that HLA-associated TCR beta chains were more clonally expanded and had lower generation probabilities than equally common non-associated chains. V-gene and J-gene trimming of TCR beta chains was associated with a missense DCLRE1C variant in a later genetic analysis, and the association was replicated in an independent cohort. Three of the identified cytomegalovirus-associated TCR beta chains were confirmed in vitro to be specific for cytomegalovirus antigens. The earlier analysis of nearly 600 of the donors excluded fewer than 20 rarely observed V segments, including chromosome 9 orphons, because counts were too low. For the cohort, immune exposure information was limited to CMV serostatus. Some IMGT-functional V segments, including TRBV6-2 and TRBV6-3, could not be distinguished by the 87-base-pair reads and were therefore excluded. In a later genetic analysis, fewer N-insertions in productive TCRs were reported among donors in an Asian-associated ancestry cluster than the approximately 710-donor mean. A later analysis associated about 17,000 TCR beta sequences with specific HLA alleles at a false discovery rate of 0.05. The study gave a list of 150 to 200 TCR beta chains associated with cytomegalovirus. According to a later analysis, parvovirus B19, influenza, CMV and Epstein-Barr virus appeared linked to several top co-occurrence clusters. Presence/absence analyses assumed roughly uniform sequencing depth across donors, an assumption that may not hold. This cohort had only TCR beta chains sequenced, and the lack of alpha or paired-chain data limited which features could be detected. It was suggested by the authors that the approach could potentially be generalized to other disease states and immunological phenotypes. A group of highly shared sequence variants was considered likely to be a technical artifact of the sequencing pipeline. Across donors, most TCR sequences were observed very rarely, whereas some public TCRs were present in many individuals. In both the original and validation cohorts, the classifier was reported to diagnose cytomegalovirus status with high specificity and sensitivity. In a later analysis, most CMV-associated TCR beta chains were found to appear HLA-restricted, with HLA associations seemingly driven largely by CMV exposure. A later analysis found that TCR association rates varied across HLA loci, with DRB1 alleles showing the most associated TCRs and HLA-C alleles the fewest. When HLA alleles, especially DR and DQ, strongly co-occurred, TCR associations were difficult to assign to individual alleles. A further reported finding was that TCR beta sequences accurately predicted the HLA-A and HLA-B alleles for most subjects in the first cohort. Correlated functional status among segregating V segments might be attributable to linkage disequilibrium, but an unknown experimental factor could not be ruled out. HLA typing was unavailable for some donors at each locus, so association tests used only the typed subset.

To prepare the library, the immunoSEQ multiplex PCR assay was applied. For the multiplex PCR, a mixture combining 60 forward primers for TCR Vbeta segments and 13 reverse primers for TCR Jbeta segments was used. A multiplex PCR assay on genomic DNA amplified the CDR3 region of rearranged TCR beta genes. On the Illumina HiSeq System, the amplified TCR beta libraries were sequenced as 87-base-pair reads. The authors' analysis ran thus. Across the 670 or so repertoires, a later analysis counted 60 million to 90 million unique TCR beta chains, roughly 11 million of which were shared by at least two donors. A nearest-neighbor algorithm error-corrected the raw reads and collapsed the reads into unique sequences, merging closely related sequences to remove PCR and sequencing errors. V, D and J gene segments were assigned by aligning CDR3 sequences to IMGT reference sequences. For a sequence to be retained, a match of at least six nucleotides was required to both a V gene segment and a J gene segment. Rearrangements were called productive when the CDR3 lacked stop codons and stayed in frame with V and J; all others were non-productive. CDR3 was defined by IMGT convention, running from the second conserved V-encoded cysteine to the conserved J-encoded phenylalanine. The earlier analysis of approximately 590 of the donors excluded any sequence lacking an unambiguous match to a single V gene segment. In an earlier analysis of 587 of the donors, V segments were called functional above 56.7% productive rearrangements and were called segregating when the between-donor standard deviation exceeded 5%. A statistical classification framework was built for diagnosing cytomegalovirus status from the catalog of TCR beta chain sequences. In a later analysis, V and J genes were assigned by comparing TCR nucleotide sequences against IMGT/GENE-DB human TR gene sequences. The TCRdist pipeline was used in a later analysis to assign CDR3 sequences and most-parsimonious VDJ recombination scenarios. A later analysis defined each TCR beta chain by its CDR3 amino acid sequence plus V-gene family, and excluded reads lacking a unique V-gene family. A later analysis removed 500 to 600 highly shared, low-generation-probability nucleotide sequences to deal with suspected cross-contamination and a sequencing artifact. For each public chain, a later analysis derived a clonal expansion index from normalized ranks of inferred template counts within each repertoire. Generation probabilities in a later analysis came from a VDJ recombination model fitted to out-of-frame rearrangements, and those results were checked against IGoR. In a later analysis, TCR-TCR, TCR-HLA and TCR-CMV co-occurrence was scored with hypergeometric tests, and a repertoire-size bias correction was applied to TCR pairs. A later analysis estimated false discovery rates by permuting HLA or CMV assignments 20 times. In a later analysis, co-occurring TCRs were grouped with DBSCAN, and TCRdist sequence similarity was added when clustering was performed within HLA-allele-positive subsets. Co-occurrence clustering excluded repertoires with fewer than 30,000 or more than 120,000 public chains, plus five with anomalous nucleotide sharing. The clones in this table, taken by TCRdb from immuneACCESS, are in-frame only. Not every clone is retained; where verified, under half of the shortfall comes from an unresolved V gene, and the cause of the rest is unknown. V and J calls and clone size are those listed in that table; D and trimming were worked out from the DNA. This sample comprises around 120,000 clones, 75% to 85% of them detected only once. The top ten clonotypes cover over 4.5% of the sample.

The TCR was taken from a woman in her thirties or forties in good health and CMV-seropositive. This chain is built from TRBV7-9 and TRBJ2-1; TRBD2 is a possible D gene, resting on 6 matching bases. Material: PBMCs. CDR3 region: CASSPPGDEQFF. The DNA reads as follows: TGTGCCAGCAGCCCACCGGGGGATGAGCAGTTCTTC.